These 17 T cell receptor beta chains were all obtained from the same sample, sequenced in a study of cytomegalovirus exposure and HLA in healthy donors (dated by TCRdb to 2015 to 2018). The library was obtained by the immunoSEQ multiplex PCR assay. A mixture of 60 forward primers for TCR Vbeta segments and 13 reverse primers for TCR Jbeta segments was used in the multiplex PCR. Entries here come from immuneACCESS through TCRdb and include only in-frame sequences with V and J called. Some clones fail to appear in such tables; in the studies checked, an unresolved V gene covers under half of the shortfall, and the cause of the remainder is unknown. This sample comprises under 200,000 clones, around 86% of them detected only once. The ten most abundant clones make up around 0.97% of the sample. Sequenced: PBMCs. The receptors come from a girl aged 2-10 years in good health and CMV-seropositive.

The chain joins TRBV30 to TRBJ2-5, with D tentatively TRBD2 (6 bases). This CDR3 has 15 amino acids. Germline CDR1 GTSNPN, CDR2 SVGIG (reference sequence). V lost 2 bases and J lost 2, with 15 bases in between. CDR3 loop: CAWSRVGGEQETQYF. For the CDR3, the DNA is TGTGCCTGGAGTAGAGTCGGAGGGGAGCAAGAGACCCAGTACTTC. Full variable domain (rest looked up from reference TRBV30 and TRBJ2-5): SQTIHQWPATLVQPVGSPLSLECTVEGTSNPNLYWYRQAAGRGLQLLFYSVGIGQISSEVPQNLSASRPQDRQFILSSKKLLLSDSGFYLCAWSRVGGEQETQYFGPGTRLLVL.

The chain has TRBV27 and TRBJ1-2; D possibly corresponds to TRBD1 (6 bases). V lost 6 bases, J lost 6 bases, and 29 bases lay in between. CDR1 is MNHEY and CDR2 is SMNVEV in the germline V gene (reference sequence). CDR3 length equals 18 residues. Written as DNA, the CDR3 is TGTGCCAGCAGCCCACGGATTCCTAAGGGGGGGATCGGGAATGGCTACACCTTC. This codes for CASSPRIPKGGIGNGYTF.

V gene TRBV18 combines with J gene TRBJ2-1; a weak D match, TRBD1 (5 bases). This CDR3 contains 18 residues. V was trimmed by 1 base and J by 0 bases, leaving 16 bases between them. From germline, CDR1 is KGHSH and CDR2 LQKENI. In nucleotides, the CDR3 is TGTGCCAGCTCACCACGGGTGGGGCCTATGGGCTCCTACAATGAGCAGTTCTTC. It codes for CASSPRVGPMGSYNEQFF.

V is TRBV5-3 and J is TRBJ1-1; D remains unclear. TRBV5-3 is recorded as an ORF, its role being uncertain. The CDR3 contains 9 residues. Trimming took off 8 bases at V and 10 bases at J, with 9 bases between the two ends. The CDR3 DNA follows: TGTGCCAGCCTAAGAGGAGCTTTCTTT. Translated, it gives CASLRGAFF.

The rearrangement uses TRBV27 and TRBJ1-2; 7 positions match TRBD1. Germline trimming cut 0 bases from V and 4 bases from J; bases unmatched to any gene: 5. CDR3 length: 15 residues. Germline V gene sequence: CDR1 MNHEY, CDR2 SMNVEV (reference sequence). The CDR3 nucleotides are TGTGCCAGCAGTTTATCGTACAGGGGACCCTATGGCTACACCTTC. It is translated as CASSLSYRGPYGYTF.

The CDR3 spells CASSRTRLAGQETQYF. The CDR3 coding sequence is TGCGCCAGCAGCCGCACCCGACTAGCAGGCCAAGAGACCCAGTACTTC. The genes are TRBV4-1 and TRBJ2-5; 7 bases line up with TRBD2. J gave up 1 base and V 4 bases, and 9 bases lay outside the gene matches. Germline-derived CDR1 and CDR2 are MGHRA and YSYEKL. CDR3 length: 16 amino acids.

CDR3 coding DNA: TGTGCCAGCAGCCTGGGACAGGGAAGGGAGCAGTACTTC. It yields the protein CASSLGQGREQYF. The chain recombines TRBV7-9 with TRBJ2-7; 9 nucleotides match TRBD1. The germline V gene encodes CDR1 SEHNR and CDR2 FQNEAQ (reference sequence). This CDR3 contains 13 residues. Trimming took 5 bases from V and 7 from J; bases not matched to a gene: 6.

The V call is TRBV7-8, the J call TRBJ2-1, with 11 positions matching TRBD2. This CDR3 contains 15 residues. Germline V lookup: CDR1 SGHVS, CDR2 FQNEAQ. J lost 10 bases, V lost 0 bases, and 5 bases had no gene match. DNA for the CDR3: TGTGCCAGCAGCTTAGCTAAACTAGCGGGAGCCGAGCAGTTCTTC. This translates into CASSLAKLAGAEQFF.

The V and J genes are TRBV5-5 and TRBJ2-7; D may be TRBD2 (6 bases). The ends were cut back, 3 bases at V and 6 bases at J, with 19 bases in the middle. The CDR3 contains 15 residues. The germline V gene has CDR1 SGHKS and CDR2 YYEKEE (reference sequence). CDR3 DNA sequence: TGTGCCAGCAGCTCCCCGGGGGTGGGGTTTCGCGAGCAGTACTTC. This sequence encodes CASSSPGVGFREQYF.

This chain links TRBV5-4 with TRBJ1-5; 9 bases agree with TRBD1. Per the germline V gene, CDR1 is SGHNT and CDR2 is YYREEE (reference sequence). V was clipped by 5 bases and J by 9 bases; unmatched bases: 12. The CDR3 has 15 residues. The CDR3 bases are TGTGCCAGCAGGATTCGACAGGGGGTTTTGGGGCCCCAGCATTTT. It encodes CASRIRQGVLGPQHF. The full variable domain, rest sourced from reference TRBV5-4 and TRBJ1-5, is ETGVTQSPTHLIKTRGQQVTLRCSSQSGHNTVSWYQQALGQGPQFIFQYYREEENGRGNFPPRFSGLQFPNYSSELNVNALELDDSALYLCASRIRQGVLGPQHFGDGTRLSIL.

The V gene is TRBV7-9, the J gene TRBJ1-2; tentative D call: TRBD1 (6 bases). Germline CDR1 is SEHNR and CDR2 is FQNEAQ (reference sequence). This CDR3 has 16 residues. Trimming removed 2 bases from V and 8 bases from J, with 21 bases in between. CDR3 nucleotide sequence: TGTGCCAGCAGCTTAACGCGCGGGGGCCTTTTGAGAGGCTACACCTTC. Translating gives CASSLTRGGLLRGYTF. The entire variable domain, with the rest obtained from reference TRBV7-9 and TRBJ1-2, is as follows: DTGVSQNPRHKITKRGQNVTFRCDPISEHNRLYWYRQTLGQGPEFLTYFQNEAQLEKSRLLSDRFSAERPKGSFSTLEIQRTEQGDSAMYLCASSLTRGGLLRGYTFGSGTRLTVV.

V gene TRBV5-1 combines with J gene TRBJ2-5, with TRBD1 as a possible D gene (7 bases). The V and J ends lost 3 bases and 2 bases respectively, with 17 bases between them. The CDR3 extends over 16 amino acids. Per germline, CDR1 SGHRS and CDR2 YFSETQ. The CDR3, as DNA: TGCGCCAGCAGCTCTACCGAGGGGGCGGGGCAAGAGACCCAGTACTTC. Amino acid sequence: CASSSTEGAGQETQYF.

J is TRBJ2-2 and V is TRBV5-1, with D tentatively TRBD1 (7 bases). The length of the CDR3 is 16 residues. The ends were cut back, 4 bases at V and 3 bases at J, with 16 bases in the middle. The germline CDR1 and CDR2 sequences are SGHRS and YFSETQ. The CDR3 DNA reads as TGCGCCAGCAGCCCGAGTCCAGGGGGGCACACCGGGGAGCTGTTTTTT. Protein sequence: CASSPSPGGHTGELFF.

The gene calls are TRBV11-3 and TRBJ2-5; the match to TRBD2 covers 8 bases. This CDR3 is built from 15 residues. From germline, CDR1 is SGHNT and CDR2 YENEEA. V dropped 1 base and J dropped 1; count of bases not matched to a gene: 2. In nucleotides, the CDR3 is TGTGCCAGCAGCTTAGGAGGGACTAGCCAAGAGACCCAGTACTTC. Protein sequence: CASSLGGTSQETQYF. The full variable domain, with the rest looked up from reference TRBV11-3 and TRBJ2-5, is EAGVVQSPRYKIIEKKQPVAFWCNPISGHNTLYWYLQNLGQGPELLIRYENEEAVDDSQLPKDRFSAERLKGVDSTLKIQPAELGDSAVYLCASSLGGTSQETQYFGPGTRLLVL.

This clone was counted only a few times. J is TRBJ2-3 and V is TRBV6-4; D unclear. The germline CDR1 and CDR2 sequences are MRHNA and SNTAGT. CDR3 size: 13 residues. V was shortened by 3 bases and J by 3 bases, with 7 bases between the two germline ends. The CDR3 reads CASSEVETDTQYF. In nucleotides, the CDR3 is TGTGCCAGCAGTGAGGTAGAGACAGATACGCAGTATTTT.

In this sample, this clone turned up a few times. Here the CDR3 DNA reads TGTGCCAGCAGTCGGCGGACAGGGGGCATAAACGGGGAGCTGTTTTTT. This gives the protein CASSRRTGGINGELFF. The rearrangement uses TRBV27 and TRBJ2-2; 11 bases are a match to TRBD1. CDR1 and CDR2 from the germline V gene are MNHEY and SMNVEV (reference sequence). J was trimmed by 7 bases and V by 5 bases; bases with no gene match: 9. CDR3 length equals 16 residues.

The chain has TRBV30 and TRBJ2-6; TRBD1 agrees at 9 bases. The CDR3 covers 17 residues. Looked up from germline, CDR1 is GTSNPN and CDR2 is SVGIG (reference sequence). Trimming took 4 bases from V and 2 from J; bases not matched to a gene: 9. The CDR3 is CAWNPGTGNAGANVLTF. The CDR3 region has the DNA TGTGCCTGGAATCCGGGGACAGGGAACGCTGGGGCCAACGTCCTGACTTTC.